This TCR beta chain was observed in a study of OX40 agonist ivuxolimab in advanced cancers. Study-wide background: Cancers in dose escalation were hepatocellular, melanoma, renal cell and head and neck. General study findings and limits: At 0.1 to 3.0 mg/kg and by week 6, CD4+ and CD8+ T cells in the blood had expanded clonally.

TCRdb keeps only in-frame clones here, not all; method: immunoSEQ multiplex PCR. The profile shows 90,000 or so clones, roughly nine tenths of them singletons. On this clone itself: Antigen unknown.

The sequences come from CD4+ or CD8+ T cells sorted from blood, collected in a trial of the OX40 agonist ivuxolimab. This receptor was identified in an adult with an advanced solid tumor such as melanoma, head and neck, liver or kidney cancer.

Written as DNA, the CDR3 is TGCGCCAGCAGCCAAGATTGGGGTGCTGGAAACACCATATATTTT. Translating gives CASSQDWGAGNTIYF. The V and J genes are TRBV4-3 and TRBJ1-3; D unclear. In germline, CDR1 is LGHNA, CDR2 YSLEER. The CDR3 contains 15 residues. Trimming took 0 bases from V and 2 from J, leaving 8 bases between them.